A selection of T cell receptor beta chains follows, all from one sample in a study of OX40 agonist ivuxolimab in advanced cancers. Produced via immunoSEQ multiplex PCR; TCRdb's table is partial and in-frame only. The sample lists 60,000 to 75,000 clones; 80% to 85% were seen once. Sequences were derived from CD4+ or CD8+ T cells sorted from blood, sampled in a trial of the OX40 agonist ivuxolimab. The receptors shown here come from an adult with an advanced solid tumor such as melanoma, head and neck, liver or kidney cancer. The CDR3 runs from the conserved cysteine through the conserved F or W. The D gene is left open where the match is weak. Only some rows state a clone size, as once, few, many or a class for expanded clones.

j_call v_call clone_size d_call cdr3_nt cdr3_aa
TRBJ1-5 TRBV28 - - TGTGCCAGCAGTTTAACACAGGGCCATCAGCCCCAGCATTTT CASSLTQGHQPQHF
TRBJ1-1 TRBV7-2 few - TGTGCCAGCAGCTTAGCGCTAGGGCCCGGAGGTGGTTTCTTT CASSLALGPGGGFF
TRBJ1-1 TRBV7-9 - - TGTGCCAGCAGCTTAGCGAACAGGAACACTGAAGCTTTCTTT CASSLANRNTEAFF
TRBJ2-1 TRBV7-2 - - TGTGCCAGCAGCTTAGGAGGACCTAGCTCCTACAATGAGCAGTTCTTC CASSLGGPSSYNEQFF
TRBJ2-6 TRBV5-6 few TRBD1 TGTGCCAGCAGCCCACTGACAGGGGGGCCCTCTGGGGCCAACGTCCTGACTTTC CASSPLTGGPSGANVLTF
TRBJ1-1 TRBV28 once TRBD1 TGTGCCAGCATCGGAGAGACAGGGGGCAGGACTGAAGCTTTCTTT CASIGETGGRTEAFF
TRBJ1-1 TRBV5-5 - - TGTGCCAGCAGCTTGATAGCAGTTAGCGTGAACACTGAAGCTTTCTTT CASSLIAVSVNTEAFF
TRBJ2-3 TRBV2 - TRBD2 TGTGCCAGCGACGGGACTAGCGAACCAAGCACAGATACGCAGTATTTT CASDGTSEPSTDTQYF
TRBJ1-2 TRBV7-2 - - TGTGCCAGCAGCTTAGTCACAGGGAAAAACAATGGCTACACCTTC CASSLVTGKNNGYTF
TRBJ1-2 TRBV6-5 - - TGTGCCAGCAGTATCACGACAGAACCCTTCTATGGCTACACCTTC CASSITTEPFYGYTF
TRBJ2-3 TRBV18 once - TGTGCCAGCTCACCACTTAGTCCAGGGGCGTACGACACAGATACGCAGTATTTT CASSPLSPGAYDTDTQYF
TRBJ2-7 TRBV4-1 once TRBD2 TGCGCCAGCAGCCAAAGGCTTTCCGGGACTAGCGGGAGGGAGGGCTCCTACGAGCAGTACTTC CASSQRLSGTSGREGSYEQYF
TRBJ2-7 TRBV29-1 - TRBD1 TGCAGCGTTGGGGTACAGGGGGTCGAGCAGTACTTC CSVGVQGVEQYF
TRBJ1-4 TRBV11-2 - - TGTGCCAGCAGCTTAGGCAGGGAATATACTGAAAAACTGTTTTTT CASSLGREYTEKLFF
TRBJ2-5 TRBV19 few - TGTGCCAGTAGCACCGGGGTCCAAGAGACCCAGTACTTC CASSTGVQETQYF
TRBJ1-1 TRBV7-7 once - TGTGCTAGCAGCTTAGAGTCGAACACTGAAGCTTTCTTT CASSLESNTEAFF
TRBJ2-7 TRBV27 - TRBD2 TGTGCCAGCAGCCCTAGCGGGGGGTTATACGAGCAGTACTTC CASSPSGGLYEQYF
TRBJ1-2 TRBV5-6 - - TGTGCCAGCAGCTCCTATAAGGGAGCTAACTATGGCTACACCTTC CASSSYKGANYGYTF
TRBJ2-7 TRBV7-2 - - TGTGCCAGCAGCTTTTTCAACAGGCGCGAGCAGTACTTC CASSFFNRREQYF
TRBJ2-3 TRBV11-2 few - TGTGCCAGCAGCTTAGCGGGGGATAGCACAGATACGCAGTATTTT CASSLAGDSTDTQYF
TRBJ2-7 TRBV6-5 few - TGTGCCAGCAGAAAGGGAGGCCCGGTGGGCGAGCAGTACTTC CASRKGGPVGEQYF
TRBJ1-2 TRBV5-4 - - TGTGCCAGCAGCTTGGAGTTTCGGGGGAGCTATGGCTACACCTTC CASSLEFRGSYGYTF
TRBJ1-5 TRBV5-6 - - TGTGCCAGCAGCATGGGGGGACATAGCAATCAGCCCCAGCATTTT CASSMGGHSNQPQHF
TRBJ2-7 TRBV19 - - TGTGCCAGTAGTCCCTGGGATGACTCCTACGAGCAGTACTTC CASSPWDDSYEQYF
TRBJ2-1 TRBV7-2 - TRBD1 TGTGCCAGCAGCCCGACAGGGCTGAATGAGCAGTTCTTC CASSPTGLNEQFF
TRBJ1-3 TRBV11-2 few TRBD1 TGTGCCAGCAGCCCTTTGACAGGGCGCGGAAACACCATATATTTT CASSPLTGRGNTIYF
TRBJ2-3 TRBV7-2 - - TGTGCCAGCAGCTTGGGGGGACAGCGCACAGATACGCAGTATTTT CASSLGGQRTDTQYF
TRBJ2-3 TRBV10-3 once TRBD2 TGTGCCACCCGACCGGGACTAGCGGGGGGAACAGATACGCAGTATTTT CATRPGLAGGTDTQYF
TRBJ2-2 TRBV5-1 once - TGCGCCAGCAGCCCGGAAAGCTCTACCGGGGAGCTGTTTTTT CASSPESSTGELFF
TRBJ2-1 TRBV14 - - TGTGCCAGCAGCGTTTATCGAGGTGAGCAGTTCTTC CASSVYRGEQFF
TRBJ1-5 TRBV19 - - TGTGCCAGTATCGGGGGGCAGAAAAATCAGCCCCAGCATTTT CASIGGQKNQPQHF
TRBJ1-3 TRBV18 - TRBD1 TGTGCCAGCTCACCAGGTGGACAGGGCTCTGGAAACACCATATATTTT CASSPGGQGSGNTIYF
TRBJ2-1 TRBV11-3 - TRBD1 TGTGCCAGCAGCTCCTCCCCGACAGGGGGGGGTAACAATGAGCAGTTCTTC CASSSSPTGGGNNEQFF
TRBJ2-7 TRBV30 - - TGTGCCTGGAGTGTAGCGAGGGTTGGGTCCTACGAGCAGTACTTC CAWSVARVGSYEQYF